A selection of T cell receptor beta chains follows, all from one sample in a study of cytomegalovirus exposure and HLA in healthy donors. Produced via immunoSEQ multiplex PCR; TCRdb's table is partial and in-frame only. Of about 130,000 clones in the sample, about 15% were seen once. Sequenced sample: PBMCs. These receptors originate from a female donor in good health and CMV-seropositive. The CDR3 runs from the conserved cysteine through the conserved F or W. The D gene is left open where the match is weak. Some rows have no size entry. The others give once, few or many, or a class for an expanded clone.

size,V,D,J,DNA,CDR3
.,TRBV28,TRBD2,TRBJ2-7,TGTGCCAGCGGTCGGAGGGAGGGGTACTTC,CASGRREGYF
.,TRBV18,TRBD2,TRBJ2-5,TGTGCCAGCTCATTAACCGGGACTAGTGGTTTTGAGACCCAGTACTTC,CASSLTGTSGFETQYF
.,TRBV27,.,TRBJ1-1,TGTGCCAGCAGTTCGTCGGCTGAAGCTTTCTTT,CASSSSAEAFF
few,TRBV11-2,TRBD1,TRBJ2-2,TGTGCCAGCAGCAGCCCCCGGACAGGCCACACCGGGGAGCTGTTTTTT,CASSSPRTGHTGELFF
.,TRBV7-2,.,TRBJ2-7,TGTGCCAGCAGCGCTCAGCCAGCGGCTTACGAGCAGTACTTC,CASSAQPAAYEQYF
.,TRBV7-8,TRBD1,TRBJ1-1,TGTGCCAGCAGCTTACACGCCAGGGGGCGATCTGAAGCTTTCTTT,CASSLHARGRSEAFF
few,TRBV5-6,TRBD1,TRBJ1-1,TGTGCCAGCAGCCCCCGCGGACAGGGGAACACTGAAGCTTTCTTT,CASSPRGQGNTEAFF
.,TRBV19,TRBD1,TRBJ1-1,TGTGCCAGTAGCTGGGGACAGATGAACACTGAAGCTTTCTTT,CASSWGQMNTEAFF
few,TRBV28,.,TRBJ1-1,TGTGCCAGCACCCGTAGCGGGAACACTGAAGCTTTCTTT,CASTRSGNTEAFF
once,TRBV11-3,TRBD1,TRBJ2-1,TGTGCCAGCAGCTGGACAGGGGGCTATGAGCAGTTCTTC,CASSWTGGYEQFF